This T cell receptor (beta chain) was identified in a study of T-cell reconstitution after alpha-beta-depleted transplantation in children. This clonotype was seen a few times. Germline V lookup: CDR1 SEHNR, CDR2 FQNEAQ (reference sequence). The CDR3 is made up of 14 amino acids. V was pared by 1 base and J by 6 bases, with 4 bases of the junction left unmatched. The TCRbeta library incorporated unique molecular identifiers. Using its own MiXCR run on the PCR reads, TCRdb lists one record per CDR3 protein. The sample carries 700,000 to 950,000 distinct CDR3 sequences, roughly 16% recorded once. Material: PBMCs, mostly from graft donor cells, obtained 360 days after TCRalphabeta/CD19-depleted stem cell transplant. The TCR comes from a male patient under 18 who had a stem cell transplant for acute lymphoblastic leukemia, so the T cells may come from the graft donor. The rearrangement joins TRBV7-9 to TRBJ2-7, with 9 bases lining up with TRBD1. CDR3 in amino acids: CASSLVGQGSEQYF. The CDR3 DNA sequence: TGTGCCAGCAGCTTAGTGGGACAGGGCTCCGAGCAGTACTTC.